These T cell receptor beta chains were read from a single sample in a study of identical twins. TCRdb reanalysed the 5' RACE reads using MiXCR and keeps one entry per CDR3 protein. The sample shows 350,000 to 500,000 distinct CDR3 sequences, roughly 20% of them seen only once. Sequenced input: naive T cells sorted from blood. These receptors were obtained from a man aged 50 to 59 in good health. CDR3s include the opening cysteine and the closing phenylalanine or tryptophan. The listing skips clone size in some rows; elsewhere it reads once, few, many or a size class.

j_gene | v_gene | abundance | CDR3aa
TRBJ2-5 | TRBV6-2/TRBV6-3 | . | CASSYPQMGETQYF
TRBJ2-2 | TRBV6-1 | . | CASSSHRSGELFF
TRBJ1-6 | TRBV6-1 | many | CASSPNVHSPLHF
TRBJ1-6 | TRBV3-1 | . | CASSHPRADRGNSPLHF
TRBJ2-1 | TRBV29-1 | many | CSGGLAGPNEQFF
TRBJ2-5 | TRBV7-9 | . | CASSLTSYPQETQYF
TRBJ2-1 | TRBV6-2/TRBV6-3 | . | CASRAGVDGFF
TRBJ1-5 | TRBV18 | . | CASSGTGSSNQPQHF
TRBJ2-7 | TRBV20-1 | few | CSARDTAAGEQYF
TRBJ2-1 | TRBV7-2 | few | CASSFRTSSISQDEQFF
TRBJ2-2 | TRBV29-1 | . | CSVPGQGALGELFF
TRBJ2-1 | TRBV6-1 | . | CASRGLKTGFGEQFF
TRBJ2-1 | TRBV29-1 | medium-sized | CSVVRGQPNEQFF
TRBJ1-1 | TRBV6-1 | . | CASSRQWTDKNTEAFF
TRBJ2-7 | TRBV7-2 | few | CASSRPRDNSYEQYF
TRBJ1-4 | TRBV27 | many | CASNHSGVDEKLFF
TRBJ2-1 | TRBV29-1 | few | CSVAGGGSYNEQFF
TRBJ2-5 | TRBV6-5 | . | CASSSDPRPGSLTQYF
TRBJ2-7 | TRBV9 | many | CASSTGLAGGHRSYEQYF
TRBJ2-3 | TRBV7-3 | few | CASSPGGEVDTQYF
TRBJ2-3 | TRBV5-1 | . | CASSWGDRETDTQYF
TRBJ2-7 | TRBV7-9 | many | CASSASTVYEQYF
TRBJ2-3 | TRBV10-3 | . | CASTKGSLVDTQYF
TRBJ2-6 | TRBV5-1 | many | CASSSTAGSGANVLTF
TRBJ1-2 | TRBV24-1 | many | CATSDYRHAYGYTF
TRBJ2-6 | TRBV5-1 | few | CASSLDPSGANVLTF
TRBJ2-1 | TRBV5-1 | many | CASSLGLSIVFYNEQFF
TRBJ1-3 | TRBV9 | . | CASSLTKESTGNTIYF
TRBJ2-1 | TRBV10-3 | many | CAISRTSNGYNEQFF
TRBJ2-1 | TRBV5-6 | few | CASSMDRGREQFF
TRBJ1-6 | TRBV7-2 | many | CASSLAWAGSYNSPLHF
TRBJ1-2 | TRBV6-1 | few | CASSETGPRALGYTF
TRBJ2-1 | TRBV2 | once | CASSALRGQAGRSSKQFF
TRBJ2-5 | TRBV6-5 | many | CASSYVGLETQYF
TRBJ2-3 | TRBV2 | few | CASTPEGRSTQYF
TRBJ2-1 | TRBV4-3 | few | CASSQDLATYNEQFF
TRBJ2-1 | TRBV20-1 | . | CSASGGRLYNEQFF
TRBJ1-1 | TRBV4-2 | . | CASSQANTEAFF
TRBJ2-5 | TRBV24-1 | few | CATSAGQGTYQETQYF
TRBJ1-1 | TRBV6-1 | few | CASTGRDRAYTEAFF
TRBJ2-2 | TRBV5-1 | . | CASSPDGQGYTGELFF
TRBJ1-2 | TRBV11-1 | few | CASSSPPQGIRQLTNYGYTF
TRBJ2-7 | TRBV12-3/TRBV12-4 | many | CASSFAGGNEQYF
TRBJ1-1 | TRBV4-2 | . | CASSQTVGFDTEAFF
TRBJ2-4 | TRBV7-9 | few | CASSGDFGGDAKNIQYF
TRBJ2-5 | TRBV6-2/TRBV6-3 | many | CASSVPRTGDQETQYF
TRBJ2-3 | TRBV6-1 | few | CASNFGTASRDTQYF
TRBJ2-7 | TRBV7-9 | many | CASSLDRDDYEQYF
TRBJ2-1 | TRBV15 | once | CATSRGLTSGSSYNEQFF
TRBJ2-1 | TRBV24-1 | few | CATSPRGPNEQFF
TRBJ2-7 | TRBV11-1 | . | CASSQGYQGEQYF
TRBJ2-3 | TRBV2 | . | CASSPLAGADTQYF
TRBJ2-3 | TRBV11-2 | many | CASSFSSWTLTDTQYF
TRBJ2-7 | TRBV6-2/TRBV6-3 | . | CASEKRTSGFSYEQYF
TRBJ2-7 | TRBV20-1 | . | CSAASVLQGPANEQYF
TRBJ2-7 | TRBV12-3/TRBV12-4 | few | CASSFTPAYEQYF
TRBJ2-1 | TRBV20-1 | . | CSARHAGLLNNEQFF
TRBJ1-5 | TRBV6-1 | few | CASGVQGNSNQPQHF
TRBJ2-1 | TRBV20-1 | . | CSARAGEPYNEQFF